The rows below give T cell receptor beta chains drawn from one sample of a study of blood T cell repertoires in COVID-19. Profiled with immunoSEQ multiplex PCR; TCRdb holds only in-frame clones, not every one. The sample comprises about 280,000 clones, about nine tenths of which are singletons, and roughly 4% rests with the top ten. Sequencing used PBMCs or T cells enriched from blood (not recorded which). The receptors shown here come from a woman in her thirties with acute COVID-19. The CDR3 runs from the conserved cysteine through the conserved F or W. The D gene is left open where the match is weak.

d_call: -; v_call: TRBV29-1; cdr3_aa: CSVGTSGETQYF
d_call: TRBD2; v_call: TRBV19; cdr3_aa: CASSMISGNEQFF
d_call: TRBD2; v_call: TRBV5-1; cdr3_aa: CASSLRLAGGPTDTQYF
d_call: -; v_call: TRBV7-8; cdr3_aa: CASSLGWDNLSNQPQHF
d_call: -; v_call: TRBV6-2/TRBV6-3; cdr3_aa: CASSYGQGQSEAFF
d_call: -; v_call: TRBV2; cdr3_aa: CASSAGSSSEPFF
d_call: TRBD2; v_call: TRBV27; cdr3_aa: CASSPSGSSNEQFF
d_call: -; v_call: TRBV28; cdr3_aa: CASSYVSTDTQYF
d_call: -; v_call: TRBV5-6; cdr3_aa: CASSFGRGSYNEQFF
d_call: -; v_call: TRBV7-6; cdr3_aa: CASSREPGDQDEQFF
d_call: TRBD1; v_call: TRBV6-2/TRBV6-3; cdr3_aa: CASSRTGGDYEQYF
d_call: -; v_call: TRBV6-2/TRBV6-3; cdr3_aa: CASSPLSYEQYF
d_call: -; v_call: TRBV7-9; cdr3_aa: CASSPTESSYNEQFF
d_call: TRBD1; v_call: TRBV3-1/TRBV3-2; cdr3_aa: CASSYSYQGDGANVLTF
d_call: TRBD2; v_call: TRBV29-1; cdr3_aa: CSVELAGVYEQFF
d_call: -; v_call: TRBV10-3; cdr3_aa: CAIGAGIGFGGYTF
d_call: -; v_call: TRBV5-4; cdr3_aa: CASSFGTEAFF
d_call: -; v_call: TRBV2; cdr3_aa: CASSDRANTQYF
d_call: TRBD1; v_call: TRBV19; cdr3_aa: CASSTTGGGEQYF
d_call: TRBD1; v_call: TRBV25-1; cdr3_aa: CASSDTAGTGIFSPLHF
d_call: -; v_call: TRBV27; cdr3_aa: CASSSSSNYGYTF
d_call: -; v_call: TRBV4-1; cdr3_aa: CASSPQQGLSGNTIYF
d_call: TRBD1; v_call: TRBV29-1; cdr3_aa: CSAYTGGQTYTDTQYF
d_call: -; v_call: TRBV3-1/TRBV3-2; cdr3_aa: CASSPIRTAEAFF
d_call: TRBD1; v_call: TRBV7-9; cdr3_aa: CASSLAAGTAINQPQHF
d_call: -; v_call: TRBV19; cdr3_aa: CASNGPAGELFF
d_call: -; v_call: TRBV19; cdr3_aa: CASSIALGSGTQYF
d_call: -; v_call: TRBV2; cdr3_aa: CASSRDTYNEQFF
d_call: -; v_call: TRBV4-3; cdr3_aa: CASSQGVGNTGDEQFF
d_call: -; v_call: TRBV7-9; cdr3_aa: CASSLRSSRLRVSYNEQFF
d_call: TRBD1; v_call: TRBV2; cdr3_aa: CASSEYGTDNTGELFF
d_call: TRBD2; v_call: TRBV18; cdr3_aa: CASSPGLAGGLEQYF
d_call: -; v_call: TRBV18; cdr3_aa: CASSLFLAKNIQYF
d_call: -; v_call: TRBV2; cdr3_aa: CASSGEGSQPQHF
d_call: TRBD2; v_call: TRBV4-2; cdr3_aa: CASAPRAGGPGGTDTQYF